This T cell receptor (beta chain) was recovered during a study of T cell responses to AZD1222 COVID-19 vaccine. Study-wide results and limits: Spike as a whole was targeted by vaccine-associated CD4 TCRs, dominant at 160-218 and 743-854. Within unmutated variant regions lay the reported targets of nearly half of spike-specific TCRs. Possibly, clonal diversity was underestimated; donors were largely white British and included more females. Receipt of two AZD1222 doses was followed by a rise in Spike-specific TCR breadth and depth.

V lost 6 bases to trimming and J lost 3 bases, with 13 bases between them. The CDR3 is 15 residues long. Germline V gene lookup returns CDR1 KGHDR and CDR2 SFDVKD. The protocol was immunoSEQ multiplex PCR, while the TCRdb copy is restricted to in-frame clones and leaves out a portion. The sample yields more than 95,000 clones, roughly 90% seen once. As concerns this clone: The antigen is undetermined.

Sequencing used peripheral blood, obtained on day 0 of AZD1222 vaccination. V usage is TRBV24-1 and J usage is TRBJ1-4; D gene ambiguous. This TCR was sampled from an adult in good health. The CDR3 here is CATSYPDGANEKLFF. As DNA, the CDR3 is TGTGCCACCAGTTACCCGGACGGAGCTAATGAAAAACTGTTTTTT.